A selection of T cell receptor beta chains follows, all from one sample in a study of OX40 agonist ivuxolimab in advanced cancers. Profiled with immunoSEQ multiplex PCR; TCRdb holds only in-frame clones, not every one. In the table there are about 55,000 clones, 80% of which are singletons. The sequencing here drew on CD4+ or CD8+ T cells sorted from blood, taken in a trial of the OX40 agonist ivuxolimab. The receptors here all came from an adult with an advanced solid tumor such as melanoma, head and neck, liver or kidney cancer. Each CDR3 is given with its conserved first and last residue. D genes are given only for firm matches. A row's size may be missing; if present it is once, few, many or a size class.

CDR3: CASSQGSNYGYTF
DNA: TGTGCCAGCAGTCAGGGTTCTAACTATGGCTACACCTTC
J: TRBJ1-2
D: NA
size: few
V: TRBV28

CDR3: CASSPALANTGELFF
DNA: TGTGCCAGCTCACCAGCCCTTGCTAACACCGGGGAGCTGTTTTTT
J: TRBJ2-2
D: NA
size: once
V: TRBV18

CDR3: CASSNRDSNYNEQFF
DNA: TGTGCCAGCAGCAACCGGGACAGTAACTACAATGAGCAGTTCTTC
J: TRBJ2-1
D: TRBD1
size: few
V: TRBV9

CDR3: CASSMRGNTEAFF
DNA: TGTGCCAGTAGTATGCGGGGGAACACTGAAGCTTTCTTT
J: TRBJ1-1
D: NA
size: NA
V: TRBV19

CDR3: CASFDRGNYGYTF
DNA: TGTGCCAGCTTTGACAGGGGAAACTATGGCTACACCTTC
J: TRBJ1-2
D: TRBD1
size: NA
V: TRBV28

CDR3: CASSRDREETQYF
DNA: TGTGCCAGCAGTAGGGACAGAGAAGAGACCCAGTACTTC
J: TRBJ2-5
D: TRBD1
size: once
V: TRBV11-2

CDR3: CASSPTYRSYGYTF
DNA: TGTGCCAGCAGCCCAACCTACAGAAGCTATGGCTACACCTTC
J: TRBJ1-2
D: NA
size: NA
V: TRBV7-2

CDR3: CASNGGLGGYGYTF
DNA: TGTGCCAGTAACGGAGGGCTGGGGGGCTATGGCTACACCTTC
J: TRBJ1-2
D: NA
size: NA
V: TRBV19

CDR3: CASSSQGAGMNTEAFF
DNA: TGTGCCAGCAGCTCGCAGGGGGCGGGGATGAACACTGAAGCTTTCTTT
J: TRBJ1-1
D: TRBD1
size: NA
V: TRBV7-2

CDR3: CASSYTRQGNSPLHF
DNA: TGTGCCAGCAGTTACACCCGACAGGGGAATTCACCCCTCCACTTT
J: TRBJ1-6
D: TRBD1
size: NA
V: TRBV6-6

CDR3: CASSQTLAGGYNEQFF
DNA: TGTGCCAGCAGCCAAACCCTAGCGGGAGGCTACAATGAGCAGTTCTTC
J: TRBJ2-1
D: TRBD2
size: few
V: TRBV7-2

CDR3: CASMFGTSYEQYF
DNA: TGTGCCAGCATGTTCGGTACCTCCTACGAGCAGTACTTC
J: TRBJ2-7
D: NA
size: NA
V: TRBV6-1

CDR3: CASSRDRYGYTF
DNA: TGTGCCAGCAGCCGAGACAGATATGGCTACACCTTC
J: TRBJ1-2
D: NA
size: NA
V: TRBV5-6

CDR3: CASSQEPNPSGNTIYF
DNA: TGCGCCAGCAGCCAAGAACCCAATCCCTCTGGAAACACCATATATTTT
J: TRBJ1-3
D: NA
size: NA
V: TRBV4-1

CDR3: CASSLYRTGHSYNEQFF
DNA: TGTGCCAGCAGCTTATACAGGACAGGGCATTCCTACAATGAGCAGTTCTTC
J: TRBJ2-1
D: TRBD1
size: NA
V: TRBV7-9

CDR3: CASSQWGSTDTQYF
DNA: TGCGCCAGCAGCCAATGGGGGAGCACAGATACGCAGTATTTT
J: TRBJ2-3
D: NA
size: NA
V: TRBV4-1

CDR3: CASSRGGGSEGNEQFF
DNA: TGTGCCAGCAGCCGCGGGGGCGGGAGTGAGGGCAATGAGCAGTTCTTC
J: TRBJ2-1
D: NA
size: NA
V: TRBV7-3

CDR3: CSAKRDRGAFF
DNA: TGCAGTGCTAAGAGGGACCGAGGGGCTTTCTTT
J: TRBJ1-1
D: NA
size: NA
V: TRBV20-1

CDR3: CASSYGGTEAFF
DNA: TGTGCCAGCAGTTACGGAGGGACTGAAGCTTTCTTT
J: TRBJ1-1
D: NA
size: NA
V: TRBV6-6

CDR3: CSVGGLGYEQYF
DNA: TGCAGCGTTGGGGGGCTGGGCTACGAGCAGTACTTC
J: TRBJ2-7
D: NA
size: NA
V: TRBV29-1

CDR3: CASSLVLAKNEQFF
DNA: TGCGCCAGCAGCTTGGTACTAGCGAAAAATGAGCAGTTCTTC
J: TRBJ2-1
D: TRBD2
size: NA
V: TRBV5-1

CDR3: CASSSNRESNQPQHF
DNA: TGTGCCAGCAGCTCCAACAGGGAAAGCAATCAGCCCCAGCATTTT
J: TRBJ1-5
D: NA
size: NA
V: TRBV7-9

CDR3: CASSSAGQAGRAEAFF
DNA: TGTGCCAGCAGTTCGGCGGGACAGGCCGGAAGGGCTGAAGCTTTCTTT
J: TRBJ1-1
D: TRBD1
size: NA
V: TRBV6-6

CDR3: CAWGRTGGLTPLHF
DNA: TGTGCCTGGGGTCGGACAGGGGGCCTAACACCCCTCCACTTT
J: TRBJ1-6
D: TRBD1
size: NA
V: TRBV30

CDR3: CASSSLRGLNIQYF
DNA: TGTGCCAGCAGTTCCCTCAGGGGGCTCAACATTCAGTACTTC
J: TRBJ2-4
D: TRBD1
size: NA
V: TRBV28

CDR3: CASSPNLQRGDTQYF
DNA: TGTGCCAGCTCACCAAATCTACAGCGGGGAGATACGCAGTATTTT
J: TRBJ2-3
D: TRBD2
size: NA
V: TRBV18

CDR3: CASSYPRGQGDNEQFF
DNA: TGTGCCAGCAGTTACCCCCGGGGGCAGGGGGACAATGAGCAGTTCTTC
J: TRBJ2-1
D: NA
size: NA
V: TRBV6-5

CDR3: CASTNYRGHGVPPQHF
DNA: TGTGCCAGTACAAACTATCGGGGACATGGGGTTCCGCCCCAGCATTTT
J: TRBJ1-5
D: NA
size: NA
V: TRBV19

CDR3: CASSDPGRTNEKLFF
DNA: TGTGCCAGCAGTGATCCAGGGAGGACTAATGAAAAACTGTTTTTT
J: TRBJ1-4
D: NA
size: NA
V: TRBV25-1

CDR3: CASSPGGTEAFF
DNA: TGTGCCAGCAGCCCAGGCGGGACTGAAGCTTTCTTT
J: TRBJ1-1
D: NA
size: NA
V: TRBV2

CDR3: CASSLLGDGYTF
DNA: TGTGCCAGCAGCTTGCTCGGTGATGGCTACACCTTC
J: TRBJ1-2
D: NA
size: NA
V: TRBV5-6

CDR3: CASSPRGPRASGRTDTQYF
DNA: TGTGCCAGCAGCCCCCGGGGGCCGCGAGCTAGCGGGAGAACAGATACGCAGTATTTT
J: TRBJ2-3
D: TRBD2
size: NA
V: TRBV7-3

CDR3: CASSIRLAGDEQYF
DNA: TGTGCCAGTAGTATTAGGCTAGCGGGGGACGAGCAGTACTTC
J: TRBJ2-7
D: TRBD2
size: NA
V: TRBV19

CDR3: CASSQTGTTPYGYTF
DNA: TGCGCCAGCAGCCAAACCGGGACAACTCCCTATGGCTACACCTTC
J: TRBJ1-2
D: NA
size: NA
V: TRBV4-3

CDR3: CASSAKTSGYNEQFF
DNA: TGTGCCAGCAGCGCTAAGACTAGCGGCTACAATGAGCAGTTCTTC
J: TRBJ2-1
D: TRBD2
size: NA
V: TRBV9

CDR3: CASSLTGRRYF
DNA: TGCGCCAGCAGCTTGACGGGCCGGAGGTACTTC
J: TRBJ2-7
D: NA
size: NA
V: TRBV5-1

CDR3: CASSRSAGTSGGVNEQFF
DNA: TGCGCCAGCAGCCGTTCGGCCGGGACTAGCGGAGGAGTAAATGAGCAGTTCTTC
J: TRBJ2-1
D: TRBD2
size: NA
V: TRBV5-1

CDR3: CASSPSGSGANVLTF
DNA: TGTGCCAGCAGCCCCAGTGGCTCTGGGGCCAACGTCCTGACTTTC
J: TRBJ2-6
D: NA
size: NA
V: TRBV11-3

CDR3: CASSPGQLNEKLFF
DNA: TGTGCCAGCAGCCCGGGCCAGCTTAATGAAAAACTGTTTTTT
J: TRBJ1-4
D: NA
size: NA
V: TRBV13

CDR3: CASSLQGSPYGYTF
DNA: TGTGCCAGCAGTTTACAGGGATCCCCCTATGGCTACACCTTC
J: TRBJ1-2
D: NA
size: once
V: TRBV6-1

CDR3: CASRTKLGEGYTF
DNA: TGTGCCAGCAGGACAAAACTGGGAGAGGGCTACACCTTC
J: TRBJ1-2
D: NA
size: NA
V: TRBV28

CDR3: CASSLKAPGLQFF
DNA: TGTGCCAGCAGCTTAAAGGCCCCGGGACTGCAGTTCTTC
J: TRBJ2-1
D: NA
size: NA
V: TRBV7-3

CDR3: CASRTVNSNQPQHF
DNA: TGTGCCAGCAGGACAGTTAATAGCAATCAGCCCCAGCATTTT
J: TRBJ1-5
D: NA
size: few
V: TRBV6-1

CDR3: CASSVGEGWVTGELFF
DNA: TGTGCCAGCAGCGTAGGAGAGGGGTGGGTCACCGGGGAGCTGTTTTTT
J: TRBJ2-2
D: NA
size: once
V: TRBV9